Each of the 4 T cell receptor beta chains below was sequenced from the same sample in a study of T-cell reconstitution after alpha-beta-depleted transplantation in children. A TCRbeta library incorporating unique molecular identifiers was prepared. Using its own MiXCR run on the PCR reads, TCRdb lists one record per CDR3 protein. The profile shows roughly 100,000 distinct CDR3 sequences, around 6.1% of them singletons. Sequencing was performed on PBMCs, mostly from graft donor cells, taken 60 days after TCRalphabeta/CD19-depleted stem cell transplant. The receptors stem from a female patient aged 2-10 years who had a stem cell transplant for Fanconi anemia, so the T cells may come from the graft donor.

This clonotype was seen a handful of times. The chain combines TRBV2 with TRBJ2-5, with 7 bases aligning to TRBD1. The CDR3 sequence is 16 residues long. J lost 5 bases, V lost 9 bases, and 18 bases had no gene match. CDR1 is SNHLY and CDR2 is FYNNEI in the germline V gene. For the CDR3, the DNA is TGTGCCAGGTCACTGAGGACAGGTGGCGGAGAGGAGACCCAGTACTTC. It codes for CARSLRTGGGEETQYF. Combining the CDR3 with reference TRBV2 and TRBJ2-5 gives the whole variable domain EPEVTQTPSHQVTQMGQEVILRCVPISNHLYFYWYRQILGQKVEFLVSFYNNEISEKSEIFDDQFSVERPDGSNFTLKIRSTKLEDSAMYFCARSLRTGGGEETQYFGPGTRLLVL.

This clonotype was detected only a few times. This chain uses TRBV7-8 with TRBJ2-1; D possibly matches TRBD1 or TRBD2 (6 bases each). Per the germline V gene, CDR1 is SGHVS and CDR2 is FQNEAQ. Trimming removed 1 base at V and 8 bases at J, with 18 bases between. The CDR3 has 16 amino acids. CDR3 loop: CASSLGRGVGSDEQFF. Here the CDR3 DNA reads TGTGCCAGCAGCTTAGGGAGGGGGGTCGGGTCCGATGAGCAGTTCTTC.

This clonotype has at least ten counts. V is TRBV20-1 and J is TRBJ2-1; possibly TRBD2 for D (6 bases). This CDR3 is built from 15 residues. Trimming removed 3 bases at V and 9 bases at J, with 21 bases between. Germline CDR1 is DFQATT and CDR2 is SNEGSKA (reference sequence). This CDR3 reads CSASYPRGKGFEQFF. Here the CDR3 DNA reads TGCAGTGCTAGTTACCCCCGGGGGAAGGGATTTGAGCAGTTCTTC.

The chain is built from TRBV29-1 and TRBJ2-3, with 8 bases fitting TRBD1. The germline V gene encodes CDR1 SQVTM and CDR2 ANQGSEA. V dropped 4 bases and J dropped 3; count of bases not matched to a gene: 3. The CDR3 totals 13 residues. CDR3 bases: TGCAGCGTTGCAGGGGGCCGGACAGATACGCAGTATTTT. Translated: CSVAGGRTDTQYF.